The present entry profiles one TCR beta chain with its context. The data are from a study of cytomegalovirus exposure and HLA in healthy donors. This PCR relied on a set of 60 Vbeta primers and 13 Jbeta primers. Method: immunoSEQ multiplex PCR; TCRdb's copy keeps in-frame clones and lacks some. The table includes 45,000 to 70,000 clones, almost 85% detected once. Donors consisted of healthy bone marrow donors. CDR1 and CDR2 from the germline V gene are SQVTM and ANQGSEA. The CDR3 extends over 13 amino acids. Trimming removed 7 bases from V and 10 bases from J; junction bases left unmatched: 13. This receptor was taken from a man over 45 in good health and CMV-seronegative. The specimen sequenced was PBMCs. This rearrangement joins TRBV29-1 to TRBJ2-1; TRBD1 matches at 7 bases. CDR3 DNA sequence: TGCAGCGAGACCGGGACAGCTACCGGGGAGCAGTTCTTC. Its protein product is CSETGTATGEQFF.